The source of this T cell receptor beta chain is a study of tumor-infiltrating lymphocytes in primary liver carcinoma. The study, taken as a whole, reports: Lesser overlap characterized tumor-adjacent and tumor-blood pairs relative to tumor region pairs.

Between about 17 and 34 mg of unsorted bulk tissue served as the source from which RNA and DNA were co-extracted. This CDR3 spans 11 amino acids. Germline V gene sequence: CDR1 MNHEY, CDR2 SVGAGI. A primer matching the constant region was used to make TCR beta cDNA from 500 to 650 ng of total RNA. Amplification in three nested multiplex PCR rounds with slightly modified ARM-PCR gave rise to TCR beta libraries. TRBV1-TRBV30 forward and Cbeta reverse primers drove the first two approximately 10-cycle rounds. TCRdb called the multiplex PCR reads again in MiXCR, with one record for every CDR3 protein. This sample carries tens of thousands of distinct CDR3 sequences, about three quarters of them seen once, and the ten largest clones take over 15%. On this clonotype: Its antigen is still unknown. At one of its ends the junction is not consistent with the germline gene, which may arise from a read error.

The chain has TRBV6-5 and TRBJ2-1, with 8 nucleotides matching TRBD2. The clonotype originates from a man aged 40-49 years with primary liver carcinoma and hepatitis B virus infection. The sample was liver tumor tissue from sampling region 2. As to subset: tumor region T2, inferior pole. The CDR3 is CASGSGGGQFF. CDR3 in DNA: TGTGCCAGTGGGAGCGGGGGTGGGCAGTTTTTC.